The entry that follows covers one T cell receptor (beta chain) sequence. TCRdb reanalyzed the 5' RACE reads and collapses them to one entry per CDR3 protein, without DNA. The sample data list 300,000 to 500,000 distinct CDR3 sequences. The source of the sample is a study of T cells expressing NK-cell markers. The CDR3 is 16 residues long. The germline gives CDR1 SGHRS, CDR2 YFSETQ. The chain uses TRBV5-1 and TRBJ2-2; as DNA is missing, the TRBD1 call by TCRdb cannot be tested. The origin of this receptor is a woman between 45 and 60 years old in good health. Sequenced sample: blood T cells: a sorted CD56 or NKG2C T cell subset, CD4+ or CD8+ T cells, or bulk PBMC T cells (not recorded which). The CDR3 spells CASSYSTGAATGELFF.